This T cell receptor (beta chain) is drawn from a study of blood T cell repertoires in COVID-19. Study-level information: The samples span acute and convalescent COVID-19 from the United States, Italy and Spain. The cDNA or gDNA used as material had been derived from T cells, B-cell-depleted T cells, or PBMCs.

CDR1 and CDR2 from the germline V gene are MNHEY and SVGEGT. This CDR3 is 18 amino acids long. V dropped 4 bases and J dropped 1; count of bases not matched to a gene: 16. Seattle enrolled patients during active infection and tracked them longitudinally. Only in-frame clones appear in the TCRdb table, and some are missing; sequencing was by immunoSEQ multiplex PCR. In the table there are some 300,000 clones, around 90% of which are singletons. The clonotype originates from a woman in her thirties or forties with COVID-19, enrolled during active disease. The V gene is TRBV6-2 or TRBV6-3, the J gene TRBJ2-7, with 7 bases lining up with TRBD1. The sequenced sample was peripheral blood. CDR3 in DNA: TGTGCCAGCAGTTTAAGGCAATCCGGGACAGCGCTTTCCTACGAGCAGTACTTC. It translates to CASSLRQSGTALSYEQYF.